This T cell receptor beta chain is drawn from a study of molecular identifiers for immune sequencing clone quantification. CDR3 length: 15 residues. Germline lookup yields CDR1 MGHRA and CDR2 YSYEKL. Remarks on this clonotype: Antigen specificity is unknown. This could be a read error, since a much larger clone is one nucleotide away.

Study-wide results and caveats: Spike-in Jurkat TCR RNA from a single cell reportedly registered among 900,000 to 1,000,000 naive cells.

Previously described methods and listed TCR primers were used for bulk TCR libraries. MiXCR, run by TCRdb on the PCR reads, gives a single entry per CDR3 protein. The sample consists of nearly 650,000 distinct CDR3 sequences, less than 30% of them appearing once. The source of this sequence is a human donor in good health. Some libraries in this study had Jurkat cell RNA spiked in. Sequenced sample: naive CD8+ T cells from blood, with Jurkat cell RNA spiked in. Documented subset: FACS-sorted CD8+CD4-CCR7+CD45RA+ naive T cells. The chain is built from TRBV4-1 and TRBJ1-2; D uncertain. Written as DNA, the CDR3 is TGCGCCCGCAGCCACGAAGGACTCATTTCCTATGGCTACACCTTC. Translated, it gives CARSHEGLISYGYTF.